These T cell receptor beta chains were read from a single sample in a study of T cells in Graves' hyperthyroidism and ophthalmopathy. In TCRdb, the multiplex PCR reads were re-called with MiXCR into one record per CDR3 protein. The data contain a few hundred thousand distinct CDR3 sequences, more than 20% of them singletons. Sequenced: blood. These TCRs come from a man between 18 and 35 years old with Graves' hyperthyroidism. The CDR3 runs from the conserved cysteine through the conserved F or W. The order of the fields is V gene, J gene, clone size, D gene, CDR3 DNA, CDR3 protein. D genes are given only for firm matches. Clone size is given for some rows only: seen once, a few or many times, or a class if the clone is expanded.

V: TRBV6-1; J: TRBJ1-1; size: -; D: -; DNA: TGTGCCAGCAGCAAAACCCCGGGACGGGTGAACACTGAAGCTTTCTTT; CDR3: CASSKTPGRVNTEAFF
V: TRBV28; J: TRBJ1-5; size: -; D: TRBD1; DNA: TGTGCCAGCAGTCCCCCGGACAGGGACTATCAGCCCCAGCATTTT; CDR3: CASSPPDRDYQPQHF
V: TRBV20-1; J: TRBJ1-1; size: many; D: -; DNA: TGCAGTGCTAGAGAAGGGGCCGTTACTGAAGCTTTCTTT; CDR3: CSAREGAVTEAFF
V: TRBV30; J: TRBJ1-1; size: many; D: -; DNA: TGTGCCTGGAGCCGGGACCTCTTCACTGAAGCTTTCTTT; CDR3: CAWSRDLFTEAFF
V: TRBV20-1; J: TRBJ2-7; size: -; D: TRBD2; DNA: TGCAGTGCTTCGGGACTAGCGAACGAGCAGTACTTC; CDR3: CSASGLANEQYF
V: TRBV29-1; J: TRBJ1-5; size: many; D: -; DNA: TGCAGCGTCCCTGGGGACAGCAATCAGCCCCAGCATTTT; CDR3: CSVPGDSNQPQHF
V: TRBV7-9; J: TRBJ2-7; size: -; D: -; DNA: TGTGCCAGCAGCTTGGGCCCGGGGGTCGAGCAGTACTTC; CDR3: CASSLGPGVEQYF
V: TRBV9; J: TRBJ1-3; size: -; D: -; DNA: TGTGCCAGCAGCGTAGTCCAGTCTGGAAACGCCATATATTTT; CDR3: CASSVVQSGNAIYF
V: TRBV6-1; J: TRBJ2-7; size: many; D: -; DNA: TGTGCCAGCAGTGAACTGGAGGGACCCTACGAGCAGTACTTC; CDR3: CASSELEGPYEQYF
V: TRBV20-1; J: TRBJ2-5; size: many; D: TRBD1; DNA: TGCAGTGCTCGGGGACAGGGAAGAGAGACCCAGTACTTC; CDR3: CSARGQGRETQYF
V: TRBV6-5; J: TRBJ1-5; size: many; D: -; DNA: TGTGCCAGCAGTTTTGACAGATATCAGCCCCAGCATTTT; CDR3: CASSFDRYQPQHF
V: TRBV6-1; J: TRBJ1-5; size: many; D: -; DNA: TGTGCCAGCAGTGAACACAGTAGCAATCAGCCCCAGCATTTT; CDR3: CASSEHSSNQPQHF
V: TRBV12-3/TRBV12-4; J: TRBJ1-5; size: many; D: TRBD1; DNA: TGTGCCAGCAGTTCCCGACAGGGAATGAGAGCCCTATGGCCCCAGCATTTT; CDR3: CASSSRQGMRALWPQHF
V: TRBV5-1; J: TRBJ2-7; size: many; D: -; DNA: TGCGCCAGCAGTTCTCCAGGGGTCTACGAGCAGTACTTC; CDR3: CASSSPGVYEQYF
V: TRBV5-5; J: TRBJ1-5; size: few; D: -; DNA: TGTGCCAGCAGCTTGGTCGGACGGTTCAATCAGTCCCAGCATTTT; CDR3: CASSLVGRFNQSQHF
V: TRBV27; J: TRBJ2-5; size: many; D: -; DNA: TGTGCCAGCAGTTACCAGGGGAGACAAGAGACCCAGTACTTC; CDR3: CASSYQGRQETQYF
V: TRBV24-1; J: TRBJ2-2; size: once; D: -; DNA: TGTGCCACCAGTGGGGAAGGGGGGGCCTTTCACACCGGGGAGCTGTTTTTT; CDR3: CATSGEGGAFHTGELFF
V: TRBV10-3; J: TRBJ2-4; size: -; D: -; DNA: TGTGCCATCAGTGAGGGCGTGGGGCGGGGTGGGGAAAGCATTCAGTACTTC; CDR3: CAISEGVGRGGESIQYF
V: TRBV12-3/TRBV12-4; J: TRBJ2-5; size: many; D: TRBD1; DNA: TGTGCCAGCCCATCCGAAGGGGACAGGGAAGGAGAGACCCAGTACTTC; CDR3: CASPSEGDREGETQYF
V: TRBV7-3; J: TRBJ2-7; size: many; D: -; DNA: TGTGCCAGCAGCTTAATCCCTCGGGACGAGCAGTACTTC; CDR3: CASSLIPRDEQYF
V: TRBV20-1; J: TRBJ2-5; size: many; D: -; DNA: TGCAGTGCTAGAGATTGGAGACAAGGGACCCAGTACTTC; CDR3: CSARDWRQGTQYF
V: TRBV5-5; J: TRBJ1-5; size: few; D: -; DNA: TGTGCCAGCAGCGCCTCCGAGGCTCAGCCCCAGCATTTT; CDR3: CASSASEAQPQHF
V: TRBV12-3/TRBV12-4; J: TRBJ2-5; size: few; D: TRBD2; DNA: TGTGCCAGCAGTTTGTCTAGCGGGGGGGCCCAAGAGACCCAGTACTTC; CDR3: CASSLSSGGAQETQYF
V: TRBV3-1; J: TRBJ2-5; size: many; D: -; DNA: TGTGCCAGCAGCCAAGATCCCTCATCGGCAGGGCCCCAGTACTTC; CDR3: CASSQDPSSAGPQYF
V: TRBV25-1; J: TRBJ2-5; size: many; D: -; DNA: TGTGCCAGCAGTATTCGCTGCCCAGGAGTTGGGGAGACCCAGTACTTC; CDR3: CASSIRCPGVGETQYF
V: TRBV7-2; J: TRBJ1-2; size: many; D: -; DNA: TGTGCCAGCAGCCCCACAGGGAGAGGCTACACCTTC; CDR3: CASSPTGRGYTF
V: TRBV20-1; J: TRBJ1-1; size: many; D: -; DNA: TGCAGTGCTAGGTATCAGGACACTGAAGCTTTCTTT; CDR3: CSARYQDTEAFF
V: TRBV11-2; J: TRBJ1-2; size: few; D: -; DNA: TGTGCCAGCAGCCCGAGCGGGGGCGGCCTGAGGAACTATGGCTACACCTTC; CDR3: CASSPSGGGLRNYGYTF
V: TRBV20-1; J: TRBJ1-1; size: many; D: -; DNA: TGCAGTGCTAGCCAAGGACTTACGGACACTGAAGCTTTCTTT; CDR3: CSASQGLTDTEAFF
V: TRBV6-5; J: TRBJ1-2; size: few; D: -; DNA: TGTGCCAGCAGTTACTCGGGGGTCGCCAAATATGGTTACACCTTC; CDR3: CASSYSGVAKYGYTF
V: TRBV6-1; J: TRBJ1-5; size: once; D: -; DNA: TGTGCCAGCAGTGACCCGGGGTATAGCAATCAGCCCCAGCATTTT; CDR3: CASSDPGYSNQPQHF
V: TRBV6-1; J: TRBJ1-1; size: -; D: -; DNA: TGTGCCAGCAGTGAATTGGCGCAAAGGGAGACTGAAGCTTTCTTT; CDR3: CASSELAQRETEAFF
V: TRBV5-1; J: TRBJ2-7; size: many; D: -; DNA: TGCGCCAGCAGCTTGGGGACAATCTTCTCCTACGAGCAGTACTTC; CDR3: CASSLGTIFSYEQYF
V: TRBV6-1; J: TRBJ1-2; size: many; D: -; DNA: TGTGCCAGCAGTGAAGGGGCAGGGCTACTTGGCTACACCTTC; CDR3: CASSEGAGLLGYTF
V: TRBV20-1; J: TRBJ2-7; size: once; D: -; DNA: TGCAGTGCTAGTCCCCTAGCCTCCAAGTCCGACGAGCAGTACTTC; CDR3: CSASPLASKSDEQYF
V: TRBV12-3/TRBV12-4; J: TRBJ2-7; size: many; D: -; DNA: TGTGCCAGCGCGGGGACGGAATCCTACGAGCAGTACTTC; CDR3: CASAGTESYEQYF
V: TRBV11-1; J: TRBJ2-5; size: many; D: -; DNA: TGTGCCAGCAGTTCGGGGCTGGAAGAGACCCAGTACTTC; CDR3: CASSSGLEETQYF
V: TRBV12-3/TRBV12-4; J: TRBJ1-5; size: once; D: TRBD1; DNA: TGTGCCAGCAGAGCCGGACAGGGAGCGAGTCAGCCCCAGCATTTT; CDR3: CASRAGQGASQPQHF
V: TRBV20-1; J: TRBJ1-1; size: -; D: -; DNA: TGCAGTGCTAGAGATCAGAGGACGTTATTGAACACTGAAGCTTTCTTT; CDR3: CSARDQRTLLNTEAFF
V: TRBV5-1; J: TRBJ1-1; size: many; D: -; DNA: TGCGCCAGCAGCCCATCAGGGAGACTAAACTCCTTTGAAGCTTTCTTT; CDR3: CASSPSGRLNSFEAFF
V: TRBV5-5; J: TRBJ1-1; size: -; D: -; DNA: TGTGCCAGCAGCTTGGTCCCGCCAGCCAGGAACACTGAAGCTTTCTTT; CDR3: CASSLVPPARNTEAFF
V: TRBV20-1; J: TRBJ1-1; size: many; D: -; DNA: TGCAGTGCACCGAGAGGCCAGGGAAAACTTACTGAAGCTTTCTTT; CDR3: CSAPRGQGKLTEAFF